This T cell receptor beta chain was captured in a study of spatial heterogeneity in lung cancer. Study details: The mean occurrence of each unique TCR and UMI combination in raw reads exceeded eight. Study-wide points: Tracking of ubiquitous and regional nonsynonymous mutations by counts of ubiquitous and regional expanded TCRs, respectively, was seen. Expanded intratumoral alpha and beta TCR counts tracked tumor mutation counts.

Germline CDR1 is SGHRS and CDR2 is YFSETQ. The CDR3 sequence is 12 residues long. Trimming pared 0 bases from V and 7 bases from J, leaving 4 bases between. As for this clonotype: Antigen: not known.

As for time point: sample taken at primary tumor resection. The cohort: roughly 72 early-stage, untreated non-small cell lung cancer patients. Sequencing covered unsorted whole RNA taken from tumor, nontumor lung or frozen PBMC. TCRdb recomputed calls from the 5' RACE reads with MiXCR, one row per CDR3 protein. The sample includes about 23,000 distinct CDR3 sequences, roughly 6.7% seen only once; the top ten take 10%. The clonotype originates from a male donor with early-stage non-small cell lung cancer. Sequenced here: lung tumor tissue, sampled at surgery. This chain joins TRBV5-1 and TRBJ2-2; D is undetermined. CDR3: CASSLVDGELFF. The CDR3 nucleotides read TGCGCCAGCAGCTTGGTGGACGGGGAGCTGTTTTTT. The entire variable domain, with the rest obtained from reference TRBV5-1 and TRBJ2-2, is as follows: KAGVTQTPRYLIKTRGQQVTLSCSPISGHRSVSWYQQTPGQGLQFLFEYFSETQRNKGNFPGRFSGRQFSNSRSEMNVSTLELGDSALYLCASSLVDGELFFGEGSRLTVL.